The rows below give T cell receptor beta chains drawn from one sample of a study of T cells expressing NK-cell markers. TCRdb re-called the 5' RACE reads and catalogs CDR3 proteins one per entry, DNA excluded. The sample has about 390,000 distinct CDR3 sequences; the top ten hold roughly 10%. Material for sequencing was blood T cells: a sorted CD56 or NKG2C T cell subset, CD4+ or CD8+ T cells, or bulk PBMC T cells (not recorded which). These TCRs come from a woman aged 45-59 years in good health. CDR3s include the opening cysteine and the closing phenylalanine or tryptophan. The order of the fields is V gene, J gene, CDR3 protein.

>TRBV5-1|TRBJ2-2
CASSPGRLTGWTGELFF
>TRBV3-1|TRBJ2-5
CASNDGPLGETQYF
>TRBV29-1|TRBJ2-1
CSNRDSQHEQFF
>TRBV30|TRBJ1-5
CAWRTGGSNQPQHF
>TRBV7-4|TRBJ1-2
CASRQILDRGLLRNYGYTF
>TRBV9|TRBJ2-5
CASSPFTSGSPGESQYF
>TRBV20-1|TRBJ1-1
CSAAGANTEAFF
>TRBV11-3|TRBJ2-1
CASSLEGWEGGPYNEQFF
>TRBV12-3/TRBV12-4|TRBJ2-5
CASRTPGRETQYF
>TRBV28|TRBJ2-7
CASSSPGLLSYEQYF
>TRBV5-1|TRBJ1-3
CASTDTAYSGNTIYF
>TRBV7-8|TRBJ1-1
CASSVRDRVGTEAFF
>TRBV27|TRBJ2-7
CASRLRDSRYEQYF
>TRBV12-3/TRBV12-4|TRBJ2-3
CASRAWGLAGGGTDTQYF
>TRBV10-3|TRBJ2-2
CATGLAGNTGELFF
>TRBV19|TRBJ2-7
CASSISGREVYEQYF
>TRBV29-1|TRBJ1-1
CSADPKSQAFF
>TRBV15|TRBJ2-1
CATSRDRGLGGLNEQFF
>TRBV10-3|TRBJ2-3
CAIRRVSGSGDTQYF
>TRBV12-3/TRBV12-4|TRBJ2-1
CASTSSGRRRNEQFF
>TRBV9|TRBJ1-3
CASSAEGPGNTIYF
>TRBV20-1|TRBJ2-3
CSAGPISGSTADTQYF
>TRBV6-4|TRBJ2-1
CASSDRRTSGNNEQFF
>TRBV4-2|TRBJ2-7
CASSHLAGGSSYEQYF
>TRBV5-1|TRBJ2-1
CASSLWRSYNEQFF
>TRBV12-3/TRBV12-4|TRBJ2-2
CASSLVGGPTGELFF
>TRBV7-2|TRBJ2-2
CASSLTGLPTGELFF
>TRBV7-8|TRBJ2-1
CASSLAARDGGFF
>TRBV6-4|TRBJ2-5
CASAGRETQYF
>TRBV12-3/TRBV12-4|TRBJ2-1
CASSSAPSGLAAYNEQFF
>TRBV5-1|TRBJ2-3
CASSLDNTQYF
>TRBV12-3/TRBV12-4|TRBJ2-5
CASSTRTSGDMETQYF
>TRBV12-3/TRBV12-4|TRBJ2-5
CASQVGPETQYF
>TRBV29-1|TRBJ2-3
CSVRAGGITDTQYF
>TRBV12-3/TRBV12-4|TRBJ2-1
CASSLKGGGRGFF
>TRBV28|TRBJ2-1
CASSLGGTATYNEQFF
>TRBV7-9|TRBJ2-1
CASSSSVKSYNEQFF
>TRBV29-1|TRBJ2-7
CSVVTSGRLAYEQYF
>TRBV20-1|TRBJ1-1
CSAMDHRGNTEAFF
>TRBV24-1|TRBJ2-3
CATSGYESTDTQYF
>TRBV20-1|TRBJ2-4
CSARRREAKNIQYF
>TRBV5-1|TRBJ2-7
CASSLGAWDGEYF
>TRBV5-1|TRBJ1-2
CASSPRMRGRKNYGYTF
>TRBV4-1|TRBJ2-2
CASSQALFEYVGTGELFF
>TRBV7-3|TRBJ2-1
CASSLSQGPYNEQFF
>TRBV4-2|TRBJ2-1
CASSRDSGTDEQFF
>TRBV24-1|TRBJ1-2
CATSDHRGDGYTF